The 21 T cell receptor beta chains in this list originate from one sample, sequenced in a study of blood T cell repertoires in COVID-19. The repertoire was sequenced with immunoSEQ multiplex PCR; TCRdb's copy has only in-frame clones and lacks some. The sample carries 200,000 to 300,000 clones, 70% to 90% recorded once. The sample comprised PBMCs or T cells enriched from blood (not recorded which). Receptor source: a middle-aged woman with acute COVID-19.

A single count supports this clone. The gene calls are TRBV21-1 and TRBJ2-2; the D segment call TRBD2 is taken from the table without a DNA check. TRBV21-1 is flagged as a pseudogene. The CDR3 has 21 residues. CDR3 region: CASSHTPATSGRESNTGELFF. As DNA, the CDR3 is TGTGCCAGCAGCCATACCCCTGCGACTAGCGGGAGGGAATCTAACACCGGGGAGCTGTTTTTT.

This sequence joins TRBV3-1 (or the pseudogene TRBV3-2) and TRBJ2-5; 9 bases match TRBD2. The CDR3 sequence is 15 residues long. CDR1 LGHDT and CDR2 YNNKEL come from the germline V gene (reference sequence). Trimming removed 0 bases from V and 4 bases from J; junction bases left unmatched: 3. CDR3 DNA: TGTGCCAGCAGCCAAGAACCAGCGGGGGGAGAGACCCAGTACTTC. Translation gives CASSQEPAGGETQYF.

This chain uses TRBV2 with TRBJ2-6; TRBD2 matches at 15 bases. Germline CDR1 and CDR2: SNHLY and FYNNEI. This CDR3 spans 18 amino acids. V gave up 6 bases and J gave up 3 bases; unmatched junction bases: 6. The CDR3 reads CASRGPGLAGGGANVLTF. The CDR3 nucleotides read TGTGCCAGCAGGGGGCCGGGACTAGCGGGAGGTGGGGCCAACGTCCTGACTTTC.

This chain uses TRBV10-2 with TRBJ1-1; tentative D call: TRBD1 (5 bases). V lost 7 bases and J lost 0, with 9 bases in between. Germline CDR1 is WSHSY and CDR2 is SAAADI. The CDR3 length is 13 residues. The CDR3 DNA follows: TGCGCCAGCAAGTACAGGTTGAACACTGAAGCTTTCTTT. Translating it yields CASKYRLNTEAFF.

This chain joins TRBV5-1 and TRBJ2-2; TRBD2 aligns across 11 bases. The CDR3 is 17 residues long. Germline-derived CDR1 and CDR2 are SGHRS and YFSETQ. The ends lost 1 base at V and 1 base at J; junction bases unmatched: 3. The CDR3 sequence is CASSLKGLAGNTGELFF. CDR3 nucleotide sequence: TGCGCCAGCAGCTTGAAAGGACTAGCGGGGAACACCGGGGAGCTGTTTTTT.

The V and J genes are TRBV24-1 and TRBJ2-1; maybe TRBD1 (6 bases). Germline lookup yields CDR1 KGHDR and CDR2 SFDVKD. The CDR3 has 16 amino acids. V was cut by 4 bases and J by 0 bases, with 12 bases left in between. CDR3 nucleotide sequence: TGTGCCACCAGTGACGTCGCAGGGGTCTCCTACAATGAGCAGTTCTTC. Its protein is CATSDVAGVSYNEQFF.

About this clone: The germline gene is not matched at one end of the junction; a read error may be the cause. The gene calls are TRBV9 and TRBJ1-1; 7 nucleotides agree with TRBD1. Germline values: CDR1 SGDLS, CDR2 YYNGEE. The CDR3 loop spans 16 amino acids. CDR3 region: CASGVLTGDGNTEAFF. The CDR3 DNA reads as TGTGCCAGCGGCGTACTAACAGGGGACGGGAACACTGAAGCTTTCTTT.

The chain has TRBV4-3 and TRBJ2-1; 7 bases agree with TRBD1. The V segment lost 0 bases and the J segment 6 bases; nucleotides outside the gene matches: 5. CDR1 and CDR2 from the germline V gene are LGHNA and YSLEER. The CDR3 has 15 amino acids. The CDR3 DNA follows: TGCGCCAGCAGCCAAGAGACAGGGAGTGGCAATGAGCAGTTCTTC. This gives the protein CASSQETGSGNEQFF.

The rearrangement joins TRBV7-9 to TRBJ1-5, with D maybe TRBD1 (5 bases). Looked up from germline, CDR1 is SEHNR and CDR2 is FQNEAQ (reference sequence). This CDR3 comprises 15 residues. V was trimmed by 0 bases and J by 11 bases, leaving 17 bases between them. CDR3 nucleotide sequence: TGTGCCAGCAGCTTAGCCGGGGGAGGCAGTAGCGCCCAGCATTTT. Translation gives CASSLAGGGSSAQHF.

The chain recombines TRBV10-3 with TRBJ2-5; 10 positions match TRBD2. J gave up 2 bases and V 2 bases, and 5 bases lay outside the gene matches. Germline assignment: CDR1 ENHRY and CDR2 SYGVKD. This CDR3 is built from 16 residues. The CDR3 coding sequence is TGTGCCATCAGTGAGCGACTAGCGGGCGGACAAGAGACCCAGTACTTC. This encodes CAISERLAGGQETQYF.

The chain recombines TRBV6-5 with TRBJ1-6; TRBD1 matches 8 bases. This CDR3 has 16 amino acids. The germline V gene encodes CDR1 MNHEY and CDR2 SVGAGI. With V trimmed by 2 bases and J by 7 bases, 7 bases remained unmatched. CDR3 protein: CASSYSSTGGNSPLHF. The DNA for the CDR3 is TGTGCCAGCAGTTACAGTTCAACAGGGGGGAATTCACCCCTCCACTTT.

The chain links TRBV4-3 to TRBJ2-1; 16 bases are a match to TRBD2. The CDR3 totals 18 residues. After removal of 2 bases from V and 7 bases from J, the junction contained 8 bases not matched to a gene. Germline CDR1 and CDR2: LGHNA and YSLEER. CDR3 sequence reads: CASSQSGPGLAGGNEQFF. As DNA, the CDR3 is TGCGCCAGCAGCCAATCGGGACCGGGACTAGCGGGGGGGAATGAGCAGTTCTTC.

The V call is TRBV18, the J call TRBJ2-7, with a weak D call TRBD2 (6 bases). The germline gives CDR1 KGHSH, CDR2 LQKENI. Between the trimmed V and J ends, which lost 8 bases and 0 bases, there was a span of 11 bases. The CDR3 totals 13 residues. The CDR3 reads CASGGDGSYEQYV. The CDR3 DNA follows: TGTGCCAGCGGAGGGGACGGCTCCTACGAGCAGTACGTC.

The chain carries TRBV5-6 and TRBJ2-3; 10 bases map to TRBD2. The CDR3 is 16 amino acids. J lost 4 bases, V lost 2 bases, and 7 bases had no gene match. Germline CDR1 SGHDT, CDR2 YYEEEE. CDR3: CASSFPQAGGSDTQYF. DNA for the CDR3: TGTGCCAGCAGCTTCCCCCAAGCGGGAGGGTCAGATACGCAGTATTTT.

The chain links TRBV18 to TRBJ2-6, with D hard to call. The CDR3 contains 14 residues. Deletions cut 3 bases from V and 4 bases from J, with 7 bases between. CDR1 and CDR2 (germline): KGHSH, LQKENI. The chain's CDR3 is CASSPTRGANVLTF. CDR3 in DNA: TGTGCCAGCTCACCGACCAGGGGGGCCAACGTCCTGACTTTC.

V is TRBV6-5 and J is TRBJ2-7; a possible D gene is TRBD2 (5 bases). Trimming removed 8 bases from V and 3 bases from J, with 14 bases in between. The germline V gene has CDR1 MNHEY and CDR2 SVGAGI. CDR3 length equals 13 residues. The CDR3: CASCGPGGYEQYF. CDR3 bases: TGTGCCAGCTGCGGGCCCGGAGGCTACGAGCAGTACTTC.

The chain employs TRBV2 and TRBJ2-5; tentatively, D is TRBD1 (6 bases). Trimming pared 5 bases from V and 1 base from J, leaving 14 bases between. CDR1 is SNHLY, CDR2 FYNNEI, per germline. The CDR3 has 15 residues. The CDR3 nucleotides read TGTGCCAGCAGTCTCGACAGGTTCAGCCAAGAGACCCAGTACTTC. Its protein is CASSLDRFSQETQYF.

The chain carries TRBV4-1 and TRBJ2-7; maybe TRBD1 (6 bases). V was cut by 2 bases and J by 6 bases, with 23 bases left in between. This CDR3 region has 17 residues. CDR1 and CDR2 from the germline V gene are MGHRA and YSYEKL. The CDR3 region is CASSQSGSQGSPFEQYF. For the CDR3, the DNA is TGCGCCAGCAGCCAATCTGGGTCCCAGGGGAGCCCCTTCGAGCAGTACTTC.

The chain links TRBV12-3 or TRBV12-4 to TRBJ1-1, with D perhaps TRBD1 (6 bases). The CDR3 extends over 12 amino acids. V was cut by 5 bases and J by 8 bases, with 12 bases left in between. The CDR3 sequence: CASSAGAREAFF. The CDR3 region has the DNA TGTGCCAGCAGTGCAGGGGCTAGAGAAGCTTTCTTT.

V usage is TRBV11-3 and J usage is TRBJ2-1; 10 bases match TRBD2. The trim removed 6 bases at V and 4 bases at J, leaving 6 bases unmatched. The CDR3 is 15 amino acids. Germline V gene lookup returns CDR1 SGHNT and CDR2 YENEEA. In DNA form, the CDR3 reads TGTGCCAGCAGTCCAGGACTAGCGGTTTACAATGAGCAGTTCTTC. The encoded protein is CASSPGLAVYNEQFF.

The chain combines TRBV24-1 with TRBJ2-2; D gene unclear. Germline V gives CDR1 KGHDR, CDR2 SFDVKD. The length of the CDR3 is 13 residues. V was pared by 2 bases and J by 7 bases, with 7 bases between. CDR3 in DNA: TGTGCCACCAGTGATTCCCCCCTCGGGGAGCTGTTTTTT. Its protein is CATSDSPLGELFF.